A single sample gave rise to the 26 T cell receptor beta chains below, sequenced in a study of graft-versus-host responses after intestinal transplantation. These receptors have no known antigen. Clones were read by immunoSEQ multiplex PCR, and TCRdb kept only the in-frame ones, dropping some. The table lists approximately 86,000 clones, 85% to 95% of them singletons. This specimen consisted of unstimulated CD8+ T cells sorted from spleen or lymph node cells, obtained before transplant. The receptors were gathered from a human donor who was the organ donor for an intestinal transplant.

The V call is TRBV6-5, the J call TRBJ2-2, with D perhaps matching TRBD1 (6 bases). Trimming removed 8 bases from V and 3 bases from J, with 16 bases in between. CDR3 length: 15 amino acids. Germline CDR1 is MNHEY and CDR2 is SVGAGI. The CDR3 sequence is CASSPVQGHTGELFF. The CDR3, as DNA: TGTGCCAGCTCCCCTGTTCAGGGGCACACCGGGGAGCTGTTTTTT.

The rearrangement uses TRBV28 and TRBJ1-1; possibly TRBD1 for D (5 bases). Trimming left V 4 bases short and J 3 bases short, with 18 bases between. The V gene's germline CDR1 is MDHEN and CDR2 SYDVKM. The CDR3 runs to 16 residues. This CDR3 is CASSSPLPGVHTEAFF. For the CDR3, the DNA is TGTGCCAGCAGTTCCCCTCTCCCGGGGGTACACACTGAAGCTTTCTTT.

The V call is TRBV6-5, the J call TRBJ2-5; D is perhaps TRBD1 (5 bases). CDR1 MNHEY and CDR2 SVGAGI come from the germline V gene. The CDR3 spans 14 residues. The V and J ends lost 5 bases and 4 bases respectively, with 14 bases between them. CDR3 in DNA: TGTGCCAGCAGTCAACAGGCGTTGGCAGAGACCCAGTACTTC. Translated, it gives CASSQQALAETQYF.

This clone came up once. V and J are TRBV6-6 and TRBJ2-5; TRBD2 matches 7 bases. The DNA end is a closer match to TRBJ2-7, so the J assignment may be wrong. From germline, CDR1 is MNHNY and CDR2 SVGAGI (reference sequence). This CDR3 comprises 15 residues. The CDR3 sequence: CASSYRPGGSYEQYF. DNA of the CDR3: TGTGCCAGCAGTTACCGGCCGGGGGGCTCCTACGAGCAGTACTTC.

The chain carries TRBV25-1 and TRBJ2-2; 9 bases fit TRBD2. The CDR3 is 15 residues long. V lost 8 bases to trimming and J lost 7 bases; unmatched junction nucleotides: 11. CDR1 MGHDK and CDR2 SYGVNS come from the germline V gene. The CDR3 DNA is TGTGCCAGCGGCCTCTCGCGGGGGGGCGACGGGGAGCTGTTTTTT. Residues: CASGLSRGGDGELFF.

The chain couples TRBV4-1 to TRBJ1-6; D is unclear. The CDR3 extends over 15 amino acids. The germline gives CDR1 MGHRA, CDR2 YSYEKL. V dropped 0 bases and J dropped 4 bases, with 7 bases sitting between them. The CDR3 loop reads CASSQDRTYNSPLHF. The CDR3 DNA reads as TGCGCCAGCAGCCAAGATAGGACTTATAATTCACCCCTCCACTTT.

The chain recombines TRBV28 with TRBJ2-5; D is perhaps TRBD2 (6 bases). Germline-derived CDR1 and CDR2 are MDHEN and SYDVKM. The CDR3 is 13 residues long. Trimming removed 1 base from V and 5 bases from J, with 8 bases in between. Written as DNA, the CDR3 is TGTGCCAGCAGTTTATCTGGAGGGGAGACCCAGTACTTC. Translation gives CASSLSGGETQYF.

The gene calls are TRBV29-1 and TRBJ1-2; D uncertain. The CDR3 loop spans 11 amino acids. In germline, CDR1 is SQVTM, CDR2 ANQGSEA. Trimming left V 4 bases short and J 4 bases short, with 7 bases between. The CDR3 DNA reads TGCAGCGTTGCATCGGGCTATGGCTACACCTTC. This codes for CSVASGYGYTF.

The chain carries TRBV4-1 and TRBJ2-4; 10 bases agree with TRBD1. The V segment lost 3 bases and the J segment 8 bases; nucleotides outside the gene matches: 10. The germline gives CDR1 MGHRA, CDR2 YSYEKL. The CDR3 is 16 amino acids. The CDR3 region has the DNA TGCGCCAGCAGCCAGCTGCCGGGACAGGGGTTGGACATTCAGTACTTC. It codes for CASSQLPGQGLDIQYF.

The J gene is TRBJ2-1, the V gene TRBV6-6, with D unresolved. This CDR3 spans 13 amino acids. Germline loops: CDR1 MNHNY, CDR2 SVGAGI (reference sequence). V was clipped by 10 bases and J by 3 bases, with 13 bases between them. The CDR3 protein is CAIQNEHYNEQFF. The CDR3, as DNA: TGTGCCATCCAAAACGAACACTACAATGAGCAGTTCTTC.

The genes are TRBV7-8 and TRBJ1-2; D unresolved. This CDR3 has 12 amino acids. Germline V gene lookup returns CDR1 SGHVS and CDR2 FQNEAQ. The V end lost 1 base, the J end lost 9 bases, and 9 bases lay between the germline ends. The CDR3 spells CASSLGGSRYTF. The CDR3 DNA reads as TGTGCCAGCAGCTTAGGCGGCTCCCGCTACACCTTC.

The CDR3 sequence: CASSHTGDSEQFF. CDR3 in DNA: TGTGCCAGCAGCCACACAGGGGATAGTGAGCAGTTCTTC. V usage is TRBV4-2 and J usage is TRBJ2-1; 7 positions agree with TRBD1. The CDR3 covers 13 residues. Germline values: CDR1 LGHNA, CDR2 YNFKEQ. The V segment lost 3 bases and the J segment 9 bases; nucleotides outside the gene matches: 5.

The chain joins TRBV9 to TRBJ2-7; weak D call: TRBD2 (7 bases). This CDR3 is built from 16 residues. Germline loops: CDR1 SGDLS, CDR2 YYNGEE. Deletions cut 0 bases from V and 3 bases from J, with 16 bases between. CDR3 sequence reads: CASSVAGGLTYYEQYF. CDR3 DNA sequence: TGTGCCAGCAGCGTAGCCGGGGGGCTAACGTACTACGAGCAGTACTTC.

This clone came up once. The rearrangement uses TRBV4-3 and TRBJ2-3; 9 nucleotides line up with TRBD2. This CDR3 is 17 amino acids long. Unmatched junction bases numbered 8, after V lost 2 bases and J lost 2 bases. Germline V gene sequence: CDR1 LGHNA, CDR2 YSLEER. CDR3 nucleotide sequence: TGCGCCAGCAGCCAAAGTTTCAGCGGGGGGACCACAGATACGCAGTATTTT. This gives the protein CASSQSFSGGTTDTQYF.

This rearrangement joins TRBV27 to TRBJ2-5, with TRBD1 identical over 10 bases. V shed 0 bases and J 0 bases; nucleotides not matched to a gene: 10. Germline V lookup: CDR1 MNHEY, CDR2 SMNVEV (reference sequence). The CDR3 spans 19 residues. CDR3 loop: CASSLSRQGALWYQETQYF. DNA of the CDR3: TGTGCCAGCAGTTTATCCCGACAGGGGGCCCTTTGGTACCAAGAGACCCAGTACTTC.

The rearrangement joins TRBV28 to TRBJ1-2, with a weak D call TRBD1 (5 bases). Germline values: CDR1 MDHEN, CDR2 SYDVKM. V lost 3 bases and J lost 1, with 9 bases in between. This CDR3 has 14 residues. CDR3 sequence (DNA): TGTGCCAGCAGTTTCGGGGGAAATAACTATGGCTACACCTTC. Encoded protein: CASSFGGNNYGYTF.

The chain recombines TRBV9 with TRBJ2-2; TRBD2 might be the D (6 bases). CDR3 length: 16 amino acids. Germline V gene sequence: CDR1 SGDLS, CDR2 YYNGEE. V lost 1 base and J 1 base, leaving 11 bases between the germline ends. CDR3 in amino acids: CASSVRASENTGELFF. The CDR3 DNA follows: TGTGCCAGCAGCGTAAGGGCTAGCGAGAACACCGGGGAGCTGTTTTTT.

The V gene is TRBV10-3, the J gene TRBJ1-6; the match to TRBD1 covers 10 bases. The V gene's germline CDR1 is ENHRY and CDR2 SYGVKD. Losses at the gene ends were 0 bases for V and 10 bases for J; bases not matched to a gene: 3. The length of the CDR3 is 15 residues. The CDR3 here is CAISESWDRGSPLHF. Written as DNA, the CDR3 is TGTGCCATCAGTGAGTCGTGGGACAGGGGCTCACCCCTCCACTTT.

This sequence joins TRBV19 and TRBJ2-5; 8 positions match TRBD1. The end of the DNA fits TRBJ2-7 better, so the J call may be wrong. Germline-derived CDR1 and CDR2 are LNHDA and SQIVND (reference sequence). The CDR3 runs to 14 residues. The CDR3 here is CASSSGTGWYEQYF. CDR3 DNA sequence: TGTGCCAGTAGTAGTGGGACAGGATGGTACGAGCAGTACTTC.

With respect to this clone: The same CDR3 also results from other DNA sequences found in this sample. The chain joins TRBV29-1 to TRBJ1-2; TRBD1 is a possible D gene (6 bases). Deletions cut 5 bases from V and 4 bases from J, with 20 bases between. Looked up from germline, CDR1 is SQVTM and CDR2 is ANQGSEA. This CDR3 comprises 15 residues. DNA of the CDR3: TGCAGCGTTTTGGACCCCCTAGGGGGGGCCTATGGCTACACCTTC. This translates into CSVLDPLGGAYGYTF.

The chain uses TRBV7-6 and TRBJ2-7; 13 bases map to TRBD2. The CDR3 is made up of 15 amino acids. Germline V gene sequence: CDR1 SGHVS, CDR2 FNYEAQ. The V and J ends lost 4 bases and 3 bases, in that order; junction bases with no gene match: 3. CDR3 sequence: CASSSGTSGVYEQYF. CDR3 in DNA: TGTGCCAGCAGCTCCGGGACTAGCGGGGTCTACGAGCAGTACTTC.

This clone has only one observation. This chain uses TRBV7-9 with TRBJ2-3, with D perhaps TRBD1 (7 bases). From germline, CDR1 is SEHNR and CDR2 FQNEAQ (reference sequence). V dropped 5 bases and J dropped 1 base, with 16 bases sitting between them. This CDR3 spans 16 amino acids. This chain's CDR3 is CASSSRQGGGTDTQYF. In nucleotides, the CDR3 is TGTGCCAGCAGCAGTCGACAGGGCGGGGGCACAGATACGCAGTATTTT.

This sequence joins TRBV11-2 and TRBJ1-1; D ambiguous. V lost 6 bases, J lost 2 bases, and 13 bases lay in between. CDR1 and CDR2 (germline): SGHAT, FQNNGV. This CDR3 is built from 14 residues. CDR3 protein: CASSSSGRNTEAFF. Written as DNA, the CDR3 is TGTGCCAGCAGTTCATCCGGGAGAAACACTGAAGCTTTCTTT.

This clone was recorded a few times. The chain recombines TRBV19 with TRBJ2-7; D is possibly TRBD2 (6 bases). This CDR3 region has 14 residues. Germline-derived CDR1 and CDR2 are LNHDA and SQIVND (reference sequence). V gave up 3 bases and J gave up 4 bases, with 13 bases separating them. In DNA, the CDR3 is TGTGCCAGTAGTATGGGACTGCGGGCGTACGAGCAGTACTTC. Translated: CASSMGLRAYEQYF.

The V and J genes are TRBV6-1 and TRBJ2-1, with a possible D match to TRBD2 (5 bases). Deletions cut 2 bases from V and 9 bases from J, with 8 bases between. Germline V lookup: CDR1 MNHNS, CDR2 SASEGT. The CDR3 runs 12 residues. The CDR3 DNA reads TGTGCCAGCAGTGAACTGGGGAGTGAGCAGTTCTTC. Protein: CASSELGSEQFF.

This chain joins TRBV5-1 and TRBJ1-1; D ambiguous. Trimming removed 0 bases from V and 0 bases from J, with 6 bases in between. The CDR3 is 14 amino acids. The V gene's germline CDR1 is SGHRS and CDR2 YFSETQ. This chain's CDR3 is CASSLGGMNTEAFF. In DNA, the CDR3 is TGCGCCAGCAGCTTGGGCGGGATGAACACTGAAGCTTTCTTT.